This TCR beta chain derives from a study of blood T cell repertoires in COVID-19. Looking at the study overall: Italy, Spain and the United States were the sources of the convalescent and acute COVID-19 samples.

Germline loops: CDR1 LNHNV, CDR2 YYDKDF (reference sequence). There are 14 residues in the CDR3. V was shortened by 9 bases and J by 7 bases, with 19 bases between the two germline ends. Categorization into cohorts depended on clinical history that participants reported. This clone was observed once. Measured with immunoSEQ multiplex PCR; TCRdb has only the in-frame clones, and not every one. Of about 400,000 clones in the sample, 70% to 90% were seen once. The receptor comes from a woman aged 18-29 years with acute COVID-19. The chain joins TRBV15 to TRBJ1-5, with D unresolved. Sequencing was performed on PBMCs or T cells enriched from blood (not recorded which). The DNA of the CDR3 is TGTGCCACATCAACTCACGGGTCGGAGCAGCCCCAGCATTTT. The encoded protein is CATSTHGSEQPQHF.